The clone carrying this T cell receptor beta chain has more than one count but fewer than ten. Other DNA sequences within the sample encode an identical CDR3. V was clipped by 2 bases and J by 4 bases; unmatched bases: 6. This CDR3 comprises 15 residues. The germline gives CDR1 KGHDR, CDR2 SFDVKD. The data were taken from a study of blood T cell repertoires in COVID-19. Study background: COVID-19 samples from acute and convalescent phases originated in the United States, Italy and Spain. T cells, B-cell-depleted T cells, or PBMCs supplied cDNA or gDNA.

As originally analysed: Cell counts per sample came from amplifying reference gene primers. Measured with immunoSEQ multiplex PCR; TCRdb has only the in-frame clones, and not every one. The V and J calls and clone size are taken from that table; D and trimming were inferred from the DNA. The sample holds under 200,000 clones; about 87% are singletons and the top ten take approximately 0.5%. Seattle's cohort entered during active infection and was followed longitudinally. The sequence derives from a man in his fifties or sixties with COVID-19, enrolled during active disease. Sequencing was performed on peripheral blood. The rearrangement joins TRBV24-1 to TRBJ1-2; TRBD1 agrees at 7 bases. The CDR3: CATSDSPTGVYGYTF. CDR3 bases: TGTGCCACCAGTGATTCCCCCACAGGGGTCTATGGCTACACCTTC.